These 7 T cell receptor beta chains came from one sample sequenced in a study of cytomegalovirus exposure and HLA in healthy donors. Repertoires were generated with immunoSEQ multiplex PCR, while TCRdb's copy carries only in-frame clones and drops some. The data contain 300,000 or so clones, roughly 86% of them singletons. Sequenced input: PBMCs. The receptors were gathered from a man aged 25 to 45 in good health and CMV-seronegative.

The chain has TRBV23-1 and TRBJ1-6, with 11 bases fitting TRBD1. TRBV23-1 is an ORF, and what it does is uncertain. V lost 3 bases, J lost 9 bases, and 7 bases stayed unmatched. CDR3 length equals 16 residues. The CDR3 DNA is TGCGCCAGCAGTCAGGACAGGGGGCATGTAGGTTCACCCCTCCACTTT. It is translated as CASSQDRGHVGSPLHF.

This chain uses TRBV6-5 with TRBJ1-2; D unclear. CDR1 MNHEY and CDR2 SVGAGI come from the germline V gene. This CDR3 spans 13 amino acids. Trimming removed 2 bases at V and 1 base at J, with 5 bases between. The CDR3 loop is CASSYGLNYGYTF. CDR3 coding DNA: TGTGCCAGCAGTTACGGGCTTAACTATGGCTACACCTTC.

The chain recombines TRBV7-9 with TRBJ2-3; TRBD1 agrees at 9 bases. Germline V lookup: CDR1 SEHNR, CDR2 FQNEAQ (reference sequence). The trim removed 5 bases at V and 0 bases at J, leaving 6 bases unmatched. CDR3 length equals 16 residues. The CDR3, as DNA: TGTGCCAGCAGCCCAAGGACAGGGGAGAGCACAGATACGCAGTATTTT. Its protein product is CASSPRTGESTDTQYF.

This clone is a singleton in its sample. The chain links TRBV7-2 to TRBJ1-4; 8 positions match TRBD1. The J segment lost 5 bases and the V segment lost 5 bases, leaving 10 bases of the junction unmatched. Germline V gives CDR1 SGHTA, CDR2 FQGNSA. CDR3 length: 16 residues. The CDR3 loop reads CASSTQGGTGNEKLFF. The DNA for the CDR3 is TGTGCCAGCAGCACCCAAGGCGGGACAGGCAATGAAAAACTGTTTTTT.

The table lists this clone with a count of one. The chain combines TRBV5-1 with TRBJ1-1, with D unclear. Trimming stripped 5 bases from V and 1 base from J, with 9 bases between. CDR3 length equals 13 residues. Germline V lookup: CDR1 SGHRS, CDR2 YFSETQ. The DNA for the CDR3 is TGCGCCAGCAGTTGGTCCGGGAACACTGAAGCTTTCTTT. It is translated as CASSWSGNTEAFF.

Concerning this clone: The sample carries other DNA sequences with the same CDR3. The gene calls are TRBV18 and TRBJ1-1; the D gene is possibly TRBD1 (5 bases). The germline V gene encodes CDR1 KGHSH and CDR2 LQKENI. CDR3 length equals 14 residues. The V end lost 3 bases, the J end lost 0 bases, and 8 bases lay between the germline ends. CDR3 bases: TGTGCCAGCTCACCCCAGGGCCTGAACACTGAAGCTTTCTTT. Amino acid sequence: CASSPQGLNTEAFF.

The chain employs TRBV5-4 and TRBJ2-5; 7 bases are shared with TRBD1. The V gene end was trimmed by 3 bases and the J gene end by 2 bases; junction bases not matched to a gene: 7. The CDR3 is made up of 15 amino acids. Germline V gives CDR1 SGHNT, CDR2 YYREEE (reference sequence). In DNA form, the CDR3 reads TGTGCCAGCAGCTCGACAGGGCAGATACAAGAGACCCAGTACTTC. Translation gives CASSSTGQIQETQYF. Together with reference TRBV5-4 and TRBJ2-5, the CDR3 gives the full variable domain: ETGVTQSPTHLIKTRGQQVTLRCSSQSGHNTVSWYQQALGQGPQFIFQYYREEENGRGNFPPRFSGLQFPNYSSELNVNALELDDSALYLCASSSTGQIQETQYFGPGTRLLVL.